This paragraph reports one T cell receptor (beta chain). Its antigen is unidentified. During its preparation, the TCRbeta library received unique molecular identifiers. TCRdb reprocessed the PCR reads via MiXCR and lists one record per CDR3 protein. The repertoire consists of fewer than 700,000 distinct CDR3 sequences, with 13% occurring once and the leading ten covering around 2.2%. Germline values: CDR1 DFQATT, CDR2 SNEGSKA (reference sequence). The CDR3 totals 17 residues. The data derive from a study of T-cell reconstitution after alpha-beta-depleted transplantation in children. Study-wide results and caveats: Several hundred rapidly expanded clones from non-depleted graft cells reportedly supplied alpha-beta T cells about two months post-transplant. High day-60 TCRbeta diversity in some patients came from surviving recipient T cells and thymic progenitors.

The rearrangement joins TRBV20-1 to TRBJ2-7, with 12 bases matching TRBD2. Sequenced here: PBMCs, mostly from graft donor cells, sampled 360 days after TCRalphabeta/CD19-depleted stem cell transplant. The TCR sequence derives from a male patient younger than 18 who had a stem cell transplant for acute myeloid leukemia, so the T cells may come from the graft donor. CDR3 protein: CSVVSHRGLAGPYEQYF. Written as DNA, the CDR3 is TGCAGCGTTGTAAGCCACCGTGGACTAGCGGGACCCTACGAGCAGTACTTC.